This TCR beta chain was documented in a study of blood T cell repertoires in COVID-19 (TCRdb year 2020). Notes on the research overall: Collaborator samples came from the United States, Italy and Spain and covered acute and convalescent phases of COVID-19. The repertoires were released in a freely available public database meant as a resource for research on the immune response to SARS-CoV-2. The prospective study material was composed of cDNA or gDNA derived from T cells, B-cell-depleted T cells, or PBMCs. Where available, HLA class I and class II types were taken from metadata supplied by the sample provider and were not determined by assay-based typing. Nearly every sample came with metadata listing a de-identified subject ID, COVID-19 status, age in years and sex. The samples were drawn from two sources: the first 160 participants of the ongoing ImmuneRACE study, and over 1,000 subjects contributed by 6 global collaborators. Deeply sampled blood TCRbeta repertoires from subjects exposed to, actively infected with, or recovered from COVID-19 were included in the dataset.

CDR1 is given as MDHEN and CDR2 as SYDVKM, both from the germline V gene. Trimming takes 5 bases from V and 4 bases from J, and the germline ends sit 11 bases apart. The CDR3 runs 13 residues from the cysteine to the phenylalanine. The read is trimmed to its CDR3 DNA, 39 bases read in frame from base 1. TCRbeta CDR3 regions were amplified from genomic DNA by means of the immunoSEQ Assay, a bias-controlled multiplex PCR. In the source study's methods: Nucleated cell counts per sample were estimated from amplification of reference gene primers within the assay. Sequence reads were collapsed and filtered to measure the absolute abundance of every unique TCRbeta CDR3 rearrangement. For each sample, productive Simpson clonality was calculated by taking the square root of Simpson's diversity index across productive rearrangements. TCRdb retrieved this table from immuneACCESS and kept in-frame rearrangements only. Not all clones are present; in checked studies, unresolved V genes account for under half, and no reason is known for the remainder. The V and J calls and clone size come from that table; D and trimming were worked out from the DNA. For this sample there are over 250,000 clones; about nine tenths appear just once. 1.5% to 2% of the sample rests with the top ten.

The study at large found these results: How much clinical and demographic metadata was included differed by source and by participant, and the metadata was provided uncurated.

In the prospective study, participants were roughly 18 to 100 years old, resided in 20 to 30 geographic areas of the United States, and were enrolled through a virtual design. In the prospective study, cohorts were assigned on the basis of participant-reported clinical history obtained from a screening survey and a study questionnaire. Recovered participants in ImmuneRACE Cohort 3 were defined as having two consecutive negative NP/OP PCR tests, clearance from a healthcare professional, or resolution of symptoms. In the prospective study, mobile phlebotomists collected whole blood, serum and a nasopharyngeal or oropharyngeal swab from each participant. Additional blood draws and questionnaires over an approximately 2-month period could optionally be provided by prospective study participants. Blood samples from the prospective study were shipped frozen or at room temperature prior to DNA extraction.

As concerns this clone: Its antigen remains unidentified. There are no base qualities to consult, and no much larger clone falls within one base. The identical CDR3 is also encoded by other nucleotide sequences in the sample.

Recombination linked TRBV28 to TRBJ1-2; the D region possibly corresponds to TRBD1 (6 bases align). The receptor was isolated from a woman aged 60 to 75 who had recovered from COVID-19. Sequenced: PBMCs or T cells enriched from blood (not recorded which). The DNA is as follows: TGTGCCAGCAGTCTACGGACAGTCTATGGCTACACCTTC. Translated, it reads CASSLRTVYGYTF.